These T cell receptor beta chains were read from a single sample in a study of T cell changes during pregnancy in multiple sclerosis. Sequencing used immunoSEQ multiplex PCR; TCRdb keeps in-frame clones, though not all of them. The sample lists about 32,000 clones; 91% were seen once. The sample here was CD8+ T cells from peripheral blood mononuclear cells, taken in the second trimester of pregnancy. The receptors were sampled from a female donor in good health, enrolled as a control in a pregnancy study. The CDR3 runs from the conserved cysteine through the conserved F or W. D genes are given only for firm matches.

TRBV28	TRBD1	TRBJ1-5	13	CASSSTGAQPQHF
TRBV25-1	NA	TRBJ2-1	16	CASSELGPSSYNEQFF
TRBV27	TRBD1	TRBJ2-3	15	CASSYRDRESDTQYF
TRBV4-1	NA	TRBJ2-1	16	CASSQEGGAVHNEQFF
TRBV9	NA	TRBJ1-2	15	CASSVGGTLRDGYTF
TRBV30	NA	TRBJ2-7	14	CAWSVGQGPYEQYF
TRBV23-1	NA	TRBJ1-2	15	CASSQSSKGNYGYTF
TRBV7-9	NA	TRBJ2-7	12	CASSRDRDKQYF
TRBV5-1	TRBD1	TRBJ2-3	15	CASSLGDRGTDTQYF
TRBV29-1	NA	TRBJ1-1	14	CSVEARGRNTEAFF
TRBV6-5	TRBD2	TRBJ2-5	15	CASSSSGGASETQYF
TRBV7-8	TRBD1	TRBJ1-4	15	CASSLVGSGGVQLFF
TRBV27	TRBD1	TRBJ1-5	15	CASSFLGTGNQPQHF
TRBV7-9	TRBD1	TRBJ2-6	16	CASSSPTGAGANVLTF
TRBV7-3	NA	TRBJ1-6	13	CASSRDNNSPLHF
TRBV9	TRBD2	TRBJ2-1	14	CASSVSGGPDEQFF
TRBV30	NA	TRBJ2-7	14	CAWRVVEREYEQYF
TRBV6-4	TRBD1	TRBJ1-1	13	CASRDRGGTEAFF
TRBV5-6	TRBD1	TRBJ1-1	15	CASSLDRGQITEAFF
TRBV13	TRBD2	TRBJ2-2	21	CASSLTRTSGGVETNTGELFF
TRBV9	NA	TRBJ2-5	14	CASSVLGGLETQYF
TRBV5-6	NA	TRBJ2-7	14	CASRARDMPYEQYF
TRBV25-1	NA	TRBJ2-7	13	CASSEMLPGEQYF
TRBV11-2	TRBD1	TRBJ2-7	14	CASSAGTGVHEQYF
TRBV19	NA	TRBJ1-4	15	CASSIVSHPNEKLFF
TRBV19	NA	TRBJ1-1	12	CASTSGKTEAFF
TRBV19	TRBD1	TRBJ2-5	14	CATRQGPKPETQYF
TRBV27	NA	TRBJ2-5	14	CASSPTWYQETQYF
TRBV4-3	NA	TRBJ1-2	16	CASSQDRGGRSYGYTF
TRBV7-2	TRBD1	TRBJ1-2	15	CASSPSGTGSYGYTF
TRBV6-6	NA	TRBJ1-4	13	CASSYWGDEKLFF
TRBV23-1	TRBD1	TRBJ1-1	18	CASSQITGTEGMNTEAFF
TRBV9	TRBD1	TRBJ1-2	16	CASSPGDSPTNYGYTF
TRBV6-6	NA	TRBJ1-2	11	CASRQDYGYTF
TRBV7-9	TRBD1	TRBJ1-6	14	CASTQTGDGSPLHF
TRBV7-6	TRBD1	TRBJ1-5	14	CASSSTGAGQPQHF
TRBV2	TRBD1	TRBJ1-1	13	CASWDRLYTEAFF
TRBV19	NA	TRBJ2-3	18	CASSMMGGVGVGTDTQYF
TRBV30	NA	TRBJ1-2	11	CAFRGLHGYTF
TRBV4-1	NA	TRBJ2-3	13	CASSQASTDTQYF
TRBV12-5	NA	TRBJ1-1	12	CASGPGQLEAFF
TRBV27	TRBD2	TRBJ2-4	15	CASGSGVTLGNIQYF
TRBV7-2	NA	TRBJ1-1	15	CASSFSAGPNTEAFF
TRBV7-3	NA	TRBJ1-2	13	CASSPTGSNGYTF
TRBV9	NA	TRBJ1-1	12	CASSVGQGRAFF
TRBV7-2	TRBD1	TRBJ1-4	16	CASSLLWTGINEKLFF
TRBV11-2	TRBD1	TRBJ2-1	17	CASSLDGGQGAINEQFF
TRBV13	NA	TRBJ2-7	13	CASSLRQAYEQYF
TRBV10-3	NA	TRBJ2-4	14	CAISGIEGSAIQYF
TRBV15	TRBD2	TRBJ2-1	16	CATSAPGTSGNNEQFF
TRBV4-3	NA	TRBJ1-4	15	CASSQGGRFGEKLFF